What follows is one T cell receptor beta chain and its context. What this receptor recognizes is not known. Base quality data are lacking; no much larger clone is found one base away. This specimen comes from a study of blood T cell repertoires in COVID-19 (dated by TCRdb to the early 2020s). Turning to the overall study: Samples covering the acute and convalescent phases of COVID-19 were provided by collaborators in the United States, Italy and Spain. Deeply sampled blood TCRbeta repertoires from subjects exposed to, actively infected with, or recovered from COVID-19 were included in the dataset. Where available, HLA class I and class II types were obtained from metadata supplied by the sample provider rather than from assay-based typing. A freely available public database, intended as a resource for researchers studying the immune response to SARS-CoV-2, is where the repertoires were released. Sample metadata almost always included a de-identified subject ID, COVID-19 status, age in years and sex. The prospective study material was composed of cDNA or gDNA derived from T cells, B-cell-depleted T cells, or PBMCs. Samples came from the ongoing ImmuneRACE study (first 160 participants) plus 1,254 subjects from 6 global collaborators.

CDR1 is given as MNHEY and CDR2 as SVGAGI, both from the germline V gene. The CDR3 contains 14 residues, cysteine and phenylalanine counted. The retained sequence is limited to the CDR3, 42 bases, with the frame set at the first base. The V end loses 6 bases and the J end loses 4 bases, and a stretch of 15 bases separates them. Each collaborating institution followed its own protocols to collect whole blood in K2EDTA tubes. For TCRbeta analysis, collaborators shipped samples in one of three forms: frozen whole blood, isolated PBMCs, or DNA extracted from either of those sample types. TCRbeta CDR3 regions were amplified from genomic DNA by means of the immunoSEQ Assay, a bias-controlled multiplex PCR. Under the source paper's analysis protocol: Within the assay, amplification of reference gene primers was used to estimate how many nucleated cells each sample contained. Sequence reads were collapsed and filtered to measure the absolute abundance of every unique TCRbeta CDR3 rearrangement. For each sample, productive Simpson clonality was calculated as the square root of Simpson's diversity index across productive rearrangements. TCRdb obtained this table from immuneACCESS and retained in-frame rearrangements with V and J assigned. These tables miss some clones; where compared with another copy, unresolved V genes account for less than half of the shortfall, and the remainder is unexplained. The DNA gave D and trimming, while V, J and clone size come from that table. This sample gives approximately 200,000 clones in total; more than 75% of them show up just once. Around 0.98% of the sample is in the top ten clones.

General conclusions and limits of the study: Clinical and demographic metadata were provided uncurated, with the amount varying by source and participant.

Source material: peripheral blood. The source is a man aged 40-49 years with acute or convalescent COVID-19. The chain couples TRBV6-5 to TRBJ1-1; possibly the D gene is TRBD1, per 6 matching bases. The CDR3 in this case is CASSSGQTRTEAFF. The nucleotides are TGTGCCAGCAGCTCCGGACAGACGCGCACTGAAGCTTTCTTT.